The clone carrying this T cell receptor beta chain was seen ten or more times. Antigen specificity is unknown. A single record per CDR3 protein comes from TCRdb applying MiXCR to the reads. The sample has around 900,000 distinct CDR3 sequences, about a third seen once; the top ten hold more than 13%. The CDR3 loop spans 14 amino acids. J gave up 6 bases and V 3 bases, and 4 bases lay outside the gene matches. This entry belongs to a study of T cell repertoires in cytomegalovirus infection. Study as a whole: Use of recently identified HLA-C-restricted and well-studied HLA-B-restricted CMV epitopes was part of the study.

This TCR came from a human donor in good health (CMV status not recorded). Some clones in this sample may be carry-over from other donors' samples. Sequenced here: cultured CD8+ T cells from PBMCs, sampled from culture after CMV antigen stimulation. The V call is TRBV12-3 or TRBV12-4, the J call TRBJ2-1; TRBD2 aligns across 8 bases. The CDR3 bases are TGTGCCAGCAGTTTTTCCAGCGGGGGCAATGAGCAGTTCTTC. It is translated as CASSFSSGGNEQFF.